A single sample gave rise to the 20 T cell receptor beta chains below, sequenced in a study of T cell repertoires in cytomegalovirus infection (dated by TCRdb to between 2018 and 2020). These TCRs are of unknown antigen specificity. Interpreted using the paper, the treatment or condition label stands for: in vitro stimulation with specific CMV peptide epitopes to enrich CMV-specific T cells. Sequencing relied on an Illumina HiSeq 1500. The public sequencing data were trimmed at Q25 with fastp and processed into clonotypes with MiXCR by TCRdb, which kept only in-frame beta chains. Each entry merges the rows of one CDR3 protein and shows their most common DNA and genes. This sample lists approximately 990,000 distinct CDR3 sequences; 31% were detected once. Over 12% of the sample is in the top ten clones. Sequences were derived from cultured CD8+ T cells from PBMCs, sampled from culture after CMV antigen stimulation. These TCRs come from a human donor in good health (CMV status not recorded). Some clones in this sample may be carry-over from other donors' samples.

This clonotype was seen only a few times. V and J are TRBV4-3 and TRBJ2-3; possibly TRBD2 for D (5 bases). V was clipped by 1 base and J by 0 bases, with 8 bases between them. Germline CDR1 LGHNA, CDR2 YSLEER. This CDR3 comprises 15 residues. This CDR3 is CASSQGTGSTDTQYF. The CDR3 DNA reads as TGCGCCAGCAGCCAAGGCACGGGAAGCACAGATACGCAGTATTTT.

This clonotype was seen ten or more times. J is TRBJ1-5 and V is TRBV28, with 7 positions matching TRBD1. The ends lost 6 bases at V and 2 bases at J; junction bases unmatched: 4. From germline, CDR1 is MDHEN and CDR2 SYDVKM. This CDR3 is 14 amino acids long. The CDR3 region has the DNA TGTGCCAGCAGAACTACAGGGGGCAATCAGCCCCAGCATTTT. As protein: CASRTTGGNQPQHF.

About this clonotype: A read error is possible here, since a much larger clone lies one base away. The CDR3 DNA reads TGTGCCAGCAGCAGGGCCGCCTACAATGAGCAGTTCTTC. Its translation: CASSRAAYNEQFF. The chain is built from TRBV9 and TRBJ2-1; D uncertain. The germline CDR1 and CDR2 sequences are SGDLS and YYNGEE. The germline V and J ends were trimmed by 4 bases and 2 bases, with 7 bases remaining between them. This CDR3 spans 13 amino acids.

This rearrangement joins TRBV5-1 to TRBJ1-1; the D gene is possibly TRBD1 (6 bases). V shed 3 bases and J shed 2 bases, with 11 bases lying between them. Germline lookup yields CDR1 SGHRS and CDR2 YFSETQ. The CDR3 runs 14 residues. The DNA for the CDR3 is TGCGCCAGCAGCTCGGGACAACATAACACTGAAGCTTTCTTT. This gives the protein CASSSGQHNTEAFF. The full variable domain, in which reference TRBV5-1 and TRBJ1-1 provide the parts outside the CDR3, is KAGVTQTPRYLIKTRGQQVTLSCSPISGHRSVSWYQQTPGQGLQFLFEYFSETQRNKGNFPGRFSGRQFSNSRSEMNVSTLELGDSALYLCASSSGQHNTEAFFGQGTRLTVV.

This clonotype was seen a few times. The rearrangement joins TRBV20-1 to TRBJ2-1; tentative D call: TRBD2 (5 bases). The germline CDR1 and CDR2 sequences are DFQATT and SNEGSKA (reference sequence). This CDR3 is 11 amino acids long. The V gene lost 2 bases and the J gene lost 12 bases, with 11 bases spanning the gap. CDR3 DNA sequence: TGCAGTGCTAGAACCGGGGTAGGGCAGTTCTTC. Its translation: CSARTGVGQFF.

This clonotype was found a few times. CDR3 region: CASTPESQRRETQYF. CDR3 nucleotides: TGTGCCAGTACCCCCGAGTCGCAACGAAGAGAGACCCAGTACTTC. This chain connects TRBV19 to TRBJ2-5; unclear D gene. The CDR3 consists of 15 residues. Trimming removed 7 bases at V and 4 bases at J, with 19 bases between. Germline values: CDR1 LNHDA, CDR2 SQIVND (reference sequence).

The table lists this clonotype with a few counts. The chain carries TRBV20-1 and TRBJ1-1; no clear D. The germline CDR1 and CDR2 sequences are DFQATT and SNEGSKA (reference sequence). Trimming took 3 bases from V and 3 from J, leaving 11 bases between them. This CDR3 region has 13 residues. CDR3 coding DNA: TGCAGTGCTAGTGGTTGGGGAGACACTGAAGCTTTCTTT. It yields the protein CSASGWGDTEAFF.

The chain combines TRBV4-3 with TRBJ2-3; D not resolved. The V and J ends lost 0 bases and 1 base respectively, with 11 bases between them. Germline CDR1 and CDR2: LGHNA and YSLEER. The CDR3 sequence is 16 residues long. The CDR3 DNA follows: TGCGCCAGCAGCCAAGAGACGGGCTCCCGCACAGATACGCAGTATTTT. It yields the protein CASSQETGSRTDTQYF.

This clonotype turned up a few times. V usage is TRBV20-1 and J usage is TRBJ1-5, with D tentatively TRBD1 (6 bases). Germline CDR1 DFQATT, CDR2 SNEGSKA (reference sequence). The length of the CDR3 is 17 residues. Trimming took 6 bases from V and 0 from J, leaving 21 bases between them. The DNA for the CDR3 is TGCAGTGCCACGTCCGGGACACCCTTCTATAGCAATCAGCCCCAGCATTTT. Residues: CSATSGTPFYSNQPQHF.

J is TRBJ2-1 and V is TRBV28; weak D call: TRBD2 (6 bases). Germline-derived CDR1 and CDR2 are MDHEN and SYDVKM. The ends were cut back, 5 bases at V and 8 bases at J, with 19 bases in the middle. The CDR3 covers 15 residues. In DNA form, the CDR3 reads TGTGCCAGCAGTATACCGGGACTGGACCGTGATGAGCAGTTCTTC. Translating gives CASSIPGLDRDEQFF.

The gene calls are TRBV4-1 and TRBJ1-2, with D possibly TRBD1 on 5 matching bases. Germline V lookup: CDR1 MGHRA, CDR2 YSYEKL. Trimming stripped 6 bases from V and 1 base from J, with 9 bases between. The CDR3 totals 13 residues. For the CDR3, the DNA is TGCGCCAGCAGGGGCGACAGTAACTATGGCTACACCTTC. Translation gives CASRGDSNYGYTF.

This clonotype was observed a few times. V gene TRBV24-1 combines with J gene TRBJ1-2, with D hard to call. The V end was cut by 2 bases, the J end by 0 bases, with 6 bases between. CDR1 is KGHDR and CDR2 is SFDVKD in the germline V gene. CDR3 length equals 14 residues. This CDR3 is CATSDWTANYGYTF. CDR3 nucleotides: TGTGCCACCAGTGATTGGACGGCTAACTATGGCTACACCTTC.

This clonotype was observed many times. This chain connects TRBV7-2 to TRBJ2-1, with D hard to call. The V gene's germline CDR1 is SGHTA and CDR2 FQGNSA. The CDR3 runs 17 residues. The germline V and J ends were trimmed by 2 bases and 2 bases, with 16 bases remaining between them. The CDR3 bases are TGTGCCAGCAGCTTAATAGACCAGTCTGAGCCCTACAATGAGCAGTTCTTC. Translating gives CASSLIDQSEPYNEQFF.

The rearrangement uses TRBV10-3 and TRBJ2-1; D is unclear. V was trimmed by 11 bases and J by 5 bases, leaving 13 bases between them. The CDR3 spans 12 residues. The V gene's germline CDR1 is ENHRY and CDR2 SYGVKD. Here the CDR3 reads CAAGEFDNEQFF. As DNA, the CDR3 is TGTGCCGCCGGAGAGTTTGACAATGAGCAGTTCTTC.

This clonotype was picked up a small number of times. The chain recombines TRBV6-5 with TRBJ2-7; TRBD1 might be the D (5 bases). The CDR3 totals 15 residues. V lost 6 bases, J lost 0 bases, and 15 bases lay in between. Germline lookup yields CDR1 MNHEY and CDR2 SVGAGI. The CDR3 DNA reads TGTGCCAGCAGCCAGCACAGGAAGAGCTCCTACGAGCAGTACTTC. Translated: CASSQHRKSSYEQYF.

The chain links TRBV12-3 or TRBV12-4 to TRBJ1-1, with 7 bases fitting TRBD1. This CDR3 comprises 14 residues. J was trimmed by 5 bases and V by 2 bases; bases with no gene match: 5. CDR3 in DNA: TGTGCCAGCAGTTTAAAGCCAGGGGGGACTGAAGCTTTCTTT. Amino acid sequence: CASSLKPGGTEAFF.

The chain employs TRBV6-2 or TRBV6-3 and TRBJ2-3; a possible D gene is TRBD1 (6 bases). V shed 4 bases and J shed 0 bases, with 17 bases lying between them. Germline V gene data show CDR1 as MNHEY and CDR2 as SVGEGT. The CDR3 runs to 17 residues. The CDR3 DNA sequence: TGTGCCAGCAGTTCAGCAGGGGATAAAGGCAGCACAGATACGCAGTATTTT. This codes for CASSSAGDKGSTDTQYF.

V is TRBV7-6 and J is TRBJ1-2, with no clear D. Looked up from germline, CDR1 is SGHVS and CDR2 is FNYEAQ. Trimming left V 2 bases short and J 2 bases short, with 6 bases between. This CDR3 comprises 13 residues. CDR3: CASSLSQNYGYTF. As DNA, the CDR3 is TGTGCCAGCAGCTTAAGTCAGAACTATGGCTACACCTTC.

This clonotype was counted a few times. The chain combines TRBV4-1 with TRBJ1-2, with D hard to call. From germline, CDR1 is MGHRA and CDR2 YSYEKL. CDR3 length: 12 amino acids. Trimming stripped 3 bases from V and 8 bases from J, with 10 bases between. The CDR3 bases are TGCGCCAGCAGCCAGGAAAAGGGCGGCTACACCTTC. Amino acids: CASSQEKGGYTF.

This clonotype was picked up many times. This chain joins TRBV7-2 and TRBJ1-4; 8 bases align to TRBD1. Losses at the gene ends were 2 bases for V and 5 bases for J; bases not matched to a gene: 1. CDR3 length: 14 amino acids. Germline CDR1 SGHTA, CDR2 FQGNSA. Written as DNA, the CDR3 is TGTGCCAGCAGCTTATGGACAGGGAATGAAAAACTGTTTTTT. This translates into CASSLWTGNEKLFF.